The 13 T cell receptor beta chains in this list originate from one sample, sequenced in a study of cytomegalovirus exposure and HLA in healthy donors. The PCR had 60 Vbeta and 13 Jbeta primers. TCRdb keeps only in-frame clones here, not all; method: immunoSEQ multiplex PCR. The data show roughly 150,000 clones, approximately 81% seen once. Sequencing was done on a sample of PBMCs. The receptors were sampled from a woman aged 40 to 50 in good health and CMV-seropositive.

This chain links TRBV5-1 with TRBJ2-7; a possible D gene is TRBD2 (5 bases). The germline V gene has CDR1 SGHRS and CDR2 YFSETQ. This CDR3 has 14 amino acids. Between the trimmed V and J ends, which lost 2 bases and 8 bases, there was a span of 17 bases. This chain's CDR3 is CASSFGESGIKQYF. As DNA, the CDR3 is TGCGCCAGCAGCTTCGGGGAATCAGGCATCAAGCAGTACTTC.

In DNA form, the CDR3 reads TGTGCCACCAGCAGAGGCGGAGGGGCAGGGTATTATGAAAAACTGTTTTTT. This sequence encodes CATSRGGGAGYYEKLFF. This chain connects TRBV15 to TRBJ1-4, with D perhaps TRBD1 (5 bases). The CDR3 contains 17 residues. From germline, CDR1 is LNHNV and CDR2 YYDKDF (reference sequence). V lost 1 base, J lost 6 bases, and 18 bases lay in between.

V and J are TRBV7-8 and TRBJ2-5, with a possible D match to TRBD2 (5 bases). CDR3 length: 14 residues. Trimming took 5 bases from V and 5 from J, leaving 15 bases between them. CDR1 is SGHVS and CDR2 is FQNEAQ in the germline V gene. The CDR3 here is CASSPRSGRETQYF. CDR3 DNA sequence: TGTGCCAGCAGCCCCCGCAGCGGTAGGGAGACCCAGTACTTC.

This chain joins TRBV28 and TRBJ1-2, with a tentative D call TRBD1 (5 bases). Deletions cut 7 bases from V and 4 bases from J, with 7 bases between. The CDR3 runs 11 residues. CDR1 and CDR2 from the germline V gene are MDHEN and SYDVKM. The CDR3 loop reads CASNGGYGYTF. In nucleotides, the CDR3 is TGTGCCAGCAACGGGGGCTATGGCTACACCTTC.

V gene TRBV18 combines with J gene TRBJ2-5, with TRBD2 identical over 11 bases. V was pared by 1 base and J by 4 bases, with 2 bases of the junction left unmatched. The V gene's germline CDR1 is KGHSH and CDR2 LQKENI. This CDR3 has 15 residues. CDR3: CASSPLLAGAETQYF. For the CDR3, the DNA is TGTGCCAGCTCACCACTACTAGCGGGGGCAGAGACCCAGTACTTC. The full variable domain, its missing parts supplied by reference TRBV18 and TRBJ2-5, is NAGVMQNPRHLVRRRGQEARLRCSPMKGHSHVYWYRQLPEEGLKFMVYLQKENIIDESGMPKERFSAEFPKEGPSILRIQQVVRGDSAAYFCASSPLLAGAETQYFGPGTRLLVL.

The V gene is TRBV6-5, the J gene TRBJ2-7; 8 nucleotides agree with TRBD1. J gave up 2 bases and V 0 bases, and 3 bases lay outside the gene matches. The CDR3 is 15 residues long. Per germline, CDR1 MNHEY and CDR2 SVGAGI. The CDR3: CASSYSTGETYEQYF. The CDR3 nucleotides read TGTGCCAGCAGTTACTCGACAGGGGAAACCTACGAGCAGTACTTC.

The CDR3 nucleotides read TGCGCCAGCAGCCCCAGACTAGCGGGAGATGGGGAGCAGTACTTC. Protein sequence: CASSPRLAGDGEQYF. This chain joins TRBV5-1 and TRBJ2-7; 12 nucleotides agree with TRBD2. There are 15 residues in the CDR3. Germline V CDR1 and CDR2: SGHRS, YFSETQ. The V and J ends lost 4 bases and 7 bases, in that order; junction bases with no gene match: 9.

The chain has TRBV18 and TRBJ2-2; 10 nucleotides match TRBD2. The CDR3 contains 16 residues. Germline CDR1 KGHSH, CDR2 LQKENI. The J segment lost 2 bases and the V segment lost 5 bases, leaving 5 bases of the junction unmatched. DNA for the CDR3: TGTGCCAGCTCATCCGGGACTAGCGTAAACACCGGGGAGCTGTTTTTT. It specifies CASSSGTSVNTGELFF.

This clone was seen only a few times. The CDR3 sequence is CASSQATSGGPSGELFF. CDR3 coding DNA: TGTGCCAGCAGCCAGGCTACTAGCGGGGGTCCCTCCGGGGAGCTGTTTTTT. V is TRBV4-2 and J is TRBJ2-2, with 11 bases matching TRBD2. From germline, CDR1 is LGHNA and CDR2 YNFKEQ. CDR3 size: 17 residues. V shed 3 bases and J 6 bases; nucleotides not matched to a gene: 9.

The gene calls are TRBV29-1 and TRBJ2-6; a possible D gene is TRBD1 (5 bases). The CDR3 consists of 12 residues. V was cut by 7 bases and J by 2 bases, with 6 bases left in between. The germline V gene encodes CDR1 SQVTM and CDR2 ANQGSEA. The CDR3 sequence is CSARAGANVLTF. CDR3 nucleotides: TGCAGCGCCAGGGCTGGGGCCAACGTCCTGACTTTC.

V usage is TRBV6-1 and J usage is TRBJ2-5; the D is unclear. The germline V gene has CDR1 MNHNS and CDR2 SASEGT. The V and J ends lost 7 bases and 5 bases respectively, with 11 bases between them. The CDR3 contains 12 residues. In DNA, the CDR3 is TGTGCCAGCATGGAGTTTCGGGAGACCCAGTACTTC. Protein product: CASMEFRETQYF.

Only a few counts were recorded for this clone. This chain joins TRBV7-9 and TRBJ2-5; 8 bases are shared with TRBD2. Germline V gene data show CDR1 as SEHNR and CDR2 as FQNEAQ (reference sequence). Trimming cost V 5 bases and J 0 bases; bases outside gene matches: 8. The CDR3 covers 16 residues. The CDR3 DNA reads TGTGCCAGCAGCCTGAAGCGGGGGCCGTACCAAGAGACCCAGTACTTC. It codes for CASSLKRGPYQETQYF. The complete variable domain, with remaining parts taken from reference TRBV7-9 and TRBJ2-5, reads DTGVSQNPRHKITKRGQNVTFRCDPISEHNRLYWYRQTLGQGPEFLTYFQNEAQLEKSRLLSDRFSAERPKGSFSTLEIQRTEQGDSAMYLCASSLKRGPYQETQYFGPGTRLLVL.

This clone was seen a handful of times. The V call is TRBV29-1, the J call TRBJ1-5; TRBD1 is a possible D gene (6 bases). V lost 7 bases and J lost 1, with 11 bases in between. There are 13 residues in the CDR3. Germline V CDR1 and CDR2: SQVTM, ANQGSEA. In DNA form, the CDR3 reads TGCAGCGGTTCGACAGGCAGCAATCAGCCCCAGCATTTT. As protein: CSGSTGSNQPQHF.